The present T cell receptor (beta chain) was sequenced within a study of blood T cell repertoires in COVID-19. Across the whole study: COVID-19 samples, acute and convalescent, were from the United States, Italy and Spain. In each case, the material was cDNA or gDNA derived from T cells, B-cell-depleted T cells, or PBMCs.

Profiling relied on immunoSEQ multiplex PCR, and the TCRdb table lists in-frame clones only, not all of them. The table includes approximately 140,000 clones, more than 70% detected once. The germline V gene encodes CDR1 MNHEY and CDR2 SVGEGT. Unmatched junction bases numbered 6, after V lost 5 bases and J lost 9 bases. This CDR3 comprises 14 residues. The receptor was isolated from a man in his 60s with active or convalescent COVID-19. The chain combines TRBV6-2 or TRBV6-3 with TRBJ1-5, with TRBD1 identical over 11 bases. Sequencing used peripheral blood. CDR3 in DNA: TGTGCCAGCAGTCCCATCGGGACAGGGGGGCCCCAGCATTTT. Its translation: CASSPIGTGGPQHF.